A single sample gave rise to the 15 T cell receptor beta chains below, sequenced in a study of CD8 T cells in ankylosing spondylitis. Their recognized antigens are unknown. General observations from the study: Among TCR beta sequences, a motif of under 10 highly homologous variants appeared characteristic of ankylosing spondylitis blood.

TCRdb redid the calling of the 5' RACE reads with MiXCR, one entry per CDR3 protein. The sample has hundreds of thousands of distinct CDR3 sequences; 26% are singletons. The sample comprised blood, either unsorted or a sorted T cell fraction (not recorded which). The receptor set was obtained from a male donor with ankylosing spondylitis.

This clonotype is a singleton in its sample. The chain recombines TRBV27 with TRBJ2-2, with 14 positions matching TRBD2. The CDR3 length is 18 residues. The trim removed 5 bases at V and 7 bases at J, leaving 12 bases unmatched. The V gene's germline CDR1 is MNHEY and CDR2 SMNVEV (reference sequence). The CDR3: CASSPGTSGRMGIGELFF. The CDR3 nucleotides read TGTGCCAGCAGTCCGGGGACTAGCGGGAGAATGGGTATCGGGGAGCTGTTTTTT.

This clonotype was recorded a few times. The chain links TRBV19 to TRBJ1-1, with 8 bases that match TRBD1. Germline CDR1 and CDR2: LNHDA and SQIVND (reference sequence). The CDR3 has 16 amino acids. The junction had 10 bases not matched to a gene; V was cut back by 6 bases and J by 1 base. CDR3 region: CASRLNTGGGNTEAFF. CDR3 nucleotides: TGTGCCAGTAGACTCAATACAGGGGGAGGGAACACTGAAGCTTTCTTT.

This chain links TRBV18 with TRBJ2-4; D is undetermined. CDR3 length: 13 amino acids. Germline V gives CDR1 KGHSH, CDR2 LQKENI. The V end was cut by 0 bases, the J end by 7 bases, with 7 bases between. For the CDR3, the DNA is TGTGCCAGCTCACCACCGTCGGTGAACATTCAGTACTTC. It codes for CASSPPSVNIQYF. Combining the CDR3 with reference TRBV18 and TRBJ2-4 gives the whole variable domain NAGVMQNPRHLVRRRGQEARLRCSPMKGHSHVYWYRQLPEEGLKFMVYLQKENIIDESGMPKERFSAEFPKEGPSILRIQQVVRGDSAAYFCASSPPSVNIQYFGAGTRLSVL.

This clonotype showed up just a few times. The J gene is TRBJ1-1, the V gene TRBV20-1; D is undetermined. Deletions cut 4 bases from V and 4 bases from J, with 13 bases between. The CDR3 length is 13 residues. CDR1 is DFQATT, CDR2 SNEGSKA, per germline (reference sequence). The CDR3 here is CSAISRRSTEAFF. CDR3 sequence (DNA): TGCAGTGCTATCTCAAGGAGATCCACTGAAGCTTTCTTT.

A few counts support this clonotype. The CDR3 DNA follows: TGTGCCAGCAGACCTCGGTGGAACACCGGGGAGCTGTTTTTT. This translates into CASRPRWNTGELFF. The chain has TRBV12-3 or TRBV12-4 and TRBJ2-2; D gene unclear. The V gene lost 6 bases and the J gene lost 1 base, with 9 bases spanning the gap. This CDR3 contains 14 residues.

The CDR3: CASSQVDSYEQYV. The CDR3 DNA reads as TGTGCCAGCAGCCAAGTGGACTCCTACGAGCAGTACGTC. The rearrangement uses TRBV14 and TRBJ2-7; D is ambiguous. The CDR3 runs 13 residues. Trimming cost V 1 base and J 0 bases, with 4 bases left between them. Germline CDR1 and CDR2: SGHDN and FVKESK.

This clonotype was detected a few times. V gene TRBV5-1 combines with J gene TRBJ1-1; 8 positions agree with TRBD1. V lost 0 bases, J lost 5 bases, and 3 bases stayed unmatched. CDR1 and CDR2 (germline): SGHRS, YFSETQ. CDR3 size: 14 residues. The CDR3 here is CASSLGQGRTEAFF. The CDR3 DNA is TGCGCCAGCAGCTTGGGACAGGGGAGGACTGAAGCTTTCTTT. The whole variable domain, remainder taken from reference TRBV5-1 and TRBJ1-1, is KAGVTQTPRYLIKTRGQQVTLSCSPISGHRSVSWYQQTPGQGLQFLFEYFSETQRNKGNFPGRFSGRQFSNSRSEMNVSTLELGDSALYLCASSLGQGRTEAFFGQGTRLTVV.

This clonotype has more than one count but fewer than ten. V usage is TRBV7-2 and J usage is TRBJ2-3; possible D gene TRBD2, 6 bases. Trimming took 6 bases from V and 4 from J, leaving 11 bases between them. Germline V gene lookup returns CDR1 SGHTA and CDR2 FQGNSA. The CDR3 covers 13 residues. CDR3 sequence (DNA): TGTGCCAGCAGGCTCGGCGGGGCAGATACGCAGTATTTT. It translates to CASRLGGADTQYF.

This clonotype was detected a few times. This sequence joins TRBV24-1 and TRBJ2-2; weak D call: TRBD1 (5 bases). The V end lost 0 bases, the J end lost 4 bases, and 14 bases lay between the germline ends. The CDR3 length is 17 residues. Germline-derived CDR1 and CDR2 are KGHDR and SFDVKD. CDR3 protein: CATSDLHTGAPTGELFF. CDR3 DNA: TGTGCCACCAGTGATTTGCATACAGGTGCCCCCACCGGGGAGCTGTTTTTT.

This chain joins TRBV24-1 and TRBJ2-1, with 12 bases fitting TRBD2. Germline V gene sequence: CDR1 KGHDR, CDR2 SFDVKD. V shed 4 bases, J shed 4 bases, and the junction held 4 bases outside the gene matches. CDR3 size: 16 residues. The CDR3 is CATSEPGTSGYNEQFF. CDR3 coding DNA: TGTGCCACCAGTGAACCCGGGACTAGCGGGTACAATGAGCAGTTCTTC.

This clonotype showed up just a few times. This sequence joins TRBV6-5 and TRBJ2-1, with 9 nucleotides matching TRBD1. This CDR3 comprises 13 residues. Germline CDR1 is MNHEY and CDR2 is SVGAGI. J was trimmed by 7 bases and V by 2 bases; bases with no gene match: 0. The CDR3 is CASSYGTGNEQFF. The CDR3 coding sequence is TGTGCCAGCAGTTACGGGACAGGGAATGAGCAGTTCTTC.

The chain recombines TRBV7-2 with TRBJ2-2; D is unresolved. Per germline, CDR1 SGHTA and CDR2 FQGNSA. The CDR3 contains 13 residues. Trimming stripped 1 base from V and 3 bases from J, with 3 bases between. CDR3 protein: CASSLVHTGELFF. The CDR3 region has the DNA TGTGCCAGCAGCTTAGTGCACACCGGGGAGCTGTTTTTT.

This clonotype has only a few counts. The chain combines TRBV28 with TRBJ2-3; TRBD1 matches at 8 bases. This CDR3 contains 16 residues. Germline CDR1 MDHEN, CDR2 SYDVKM. J was trimmed by 7 bases and V by 7 bases; bases with no gene match: 16. The CDR3 DNA sequence: TGTGCCAGCAATCGACGGTCCGGGACAGGACTCTATACGCAGTATTTT. Amino acids: CASNRRSGTGLYTQYF.

This clonotype was counted a few times. The chain combines TRBV4-1 with TRBJ1-4; possibly TRBD1 for D (6 bases). CDR1 and CDR2 from the germline V gene are MGHRA and YSYEKL. The V end was cut by 0 bases, the J end by 8 bases, with 16 bases between. This CDR3 has 16 residues. The CDR3 bases are TGCGCCAGCAGCCAAGAAAGGGGGGCGTTGAGGGAAAAACTGTTTTTT. Encoded protein: CASSQERGALREKLFF.

This clonotype was seen more than once but under ten times. The J gene is TRBJ1-2, the V gene TRBV5-6, with D hard to call. This CDR3 has 14 amino acids. Per the germline V gene, CDR1 is SGHDT and CDR2 is YYEEEE. V was cut by 4 bases and J by 0 bases, with 10 bases left in between. DNA of the CDR3: TGTGCCAGCAGCCCAGGACCTACTAACTATGGCTACACCTTC. It translates to CASSPGPTNYGYTF.